These T cell receptor beta chains were read from a single sample in a study of spatial heterogeneity in lung cancer. TCRdb ran MiXCR on the 5' RACE reads and lists one entry per CDR3 protein. The data contain 90,000 to 95,000 distinct CDR3 sequences, less than 15% of them seen just once; the ten biggest clones take up roughly 41%. Sequencing used PBMCs, obtained at surgery. The receptors here all came from a male donor with early-stage non-small cell lung cancer. Both conserved end residues are trimmed from each CDR3. Fields, in order: J gene, V gene, CDR3 protein.

j_call: TRBJ1-2; v_call: TRBV20-1; cdr3_aa: SARNRIYGYT
j_call: TRBJ2-4; v_call: TRBV11-3; cdr3_aa: ASSPRSGQGIQY
j_call: TRBJ1-2; v_call: TRBV12-3/TRBV12-4; cdr3_aa: ASSPPVPGHNYGYT
j_call: TRBJ2-7; v_call: TRBV7-3; cdr3_aa: ASSPQTGLAGVNEQY
j_call: TRBJ2-1; v_call: TRBV6-2/TRBV6-3; cdr3_aa: ASSYTRDYVNEQF
j_call: TRBJ1-2; v_call: TRBV7-9; cdr3_aa: ASSSPGGYNYGYT
j_call: TRBJ2-3; v_call: TRBV12-3/TRBV12-4; cdr3_aa: ASSSGGQSTQY
j_call: TRBJ1-1; v_call: TRBV13; cdr3_aa: ASSLEPPKTGSYTEAF
j_call: TRBJ2-2; v_call: TRBV7-2; cdr3_aa: ASSFRGEELF
j_call: TRBJ2-5; v_call: TRBV7-9; cdr3_aa: ASSSLAGLETQY
j_call: TRBJ1-1; v_call: TRBV11-3; cdr3_aa: ASSSTGRLNTEAF
j_call: TRBJ2-3; v_call: TRBV11-2; cdr3_aa: ASSLRTSGKTDTQY
j_call: TRBJ2-5; v_call: TRBV5-1; cdr3_aa: ASSLAPLRRETQY
j_call: TRBJ2-7; v_call: TRBV7-2; cdr3_aa: ASSLGLATTYEQY
j_call: TRBJ2-7; v_call: TRBV28; cdr3_aa: ASERDGTEEQY
j_call: TRBJ2-6; v_call: TRBV7-3; cdr3_aa: ASSLKYRTALSGANVLT
j_call: TRBJ2-5; v_call: TRBV18; cdr3_aa: ASSPQHQETQY
j_call: TRBJ2-3; v_call: TRBV5-1; cdr3_aa: ASSGNSGTDTQY
j_call: TRBJ1-5; v_call: TRBV24-1; cdr3_aa: ATSDGTGALRQPQH
j_call: TRBJ2-3; v_call: TRBV20-1; cdr3_aa: SARVIGGIGTDTQY
j_call: TRBJ1-5; v_call: TRBV19; cdr3_aa: ASSIGGSNQPQH
j_call: TRBJ2-5; v_call: TRBV10-3; cdr3_aa: AIRSGTAQETQY
j_call: TRBJ2-4; v_call: TRBV28; cdr3_aa: ASSFLDSGSQY
j_call: TRBJ2-2; v_call: TRBV24-1; cdr3_aa: ATSDFQGTPNTGELF
j_call: TRBJ2-7; v_call: TRBV20-1; cdr3_aa: SARQGIVYEQY
j_call: TRBJ2-7; v_call: TRBV18; cdr3_aa: ASSPGTGSSYEQY
j_call: TRBJ2-5; v_call: TRBV4-1; cdr3_aa: ASSQDWGLQETQY
j_call: TRBJ2-2; v_call: TRBV6-2/TRBV6-3; cdr3_aa: ASRPGLVSTGELF
j_call: TRBJ1-5; v_call: TRBV10-3; cdr3_aa: AISDATSNQPQH
j_call: TRBJ1-5; v_call: TRBV27; cdr3_aa: ASSWREAGQPQH
j_call: TRBJ1-6; v_call: TRBV12-3/TRBV12-4; cdr3_aa: ASSLTGENSPLH
j_call: TRBJ2-7; v_call: TRBV5-1; cdr3_aa: ASSASQQGLYEQY
j_call: TRBJ2-2; v_call: TRBV29-1; cdr3_aa: SAGQGDTGELF
j_call: TRBJ2-3; v_call: TRBV20-1; cdr3_aa: SARDGSGGAHTQY
j_call: TRBJ2-7; v_call: TRBV7-9; cdr3_aa: ASSLAPGQYYEQY
j_call: TRBJ1-1; v_call: TRBV6-5; cdr3_aa: ASRNTGNTEAF
j_call: TRBJ2-6; v_call: TRBV7-2; cdr3_aa: ASYRVSGANVLT
j_call: TRBJ1-6; v_call: TRBV2; cdr3_aa: ASETLNSPLH
j_call: TRBJ1-3; v_call: TRBV18; cdr3_aa: ASSPLSRSSGNTIY
j_call: TRBJ1-4; v_call: TRBV7-9; cdr3_aa: ASSFLTGVEKLF
j_call: TRBJ2-1; v_call: TRBV24-1; cdr3_aa: ATGTAIYNEQF
j_call: TRBJ1-2; v_call: TRBV29-1; cdr3_aa: SVDAPPGPSFYGYT
j_call: TRBJ2-7; v_call: TRBV6-2/TRBV6-3; cdr3_aa: ASSHGLGRGEQY
j_call: TRBJ2-2; v_call: TRBV24-1; cdr3_aa: ATSDPNTGELF
j_call: TRBJ1-2; v_call: TRBV5-1; cdr3_aa: ASSLDDSRAYGYT
j_call: TRBJ1-3; v_call: TRBV28; cdr3_aa: ASSRPGSGNTIY
j_call: TRBJ1-6; v_call: TRBV6-5; cdr3_aa: ASSYDRGTNSPLH
j_call: TRBJ1-1; v_call: TRBV10-3; cdr3_aa: AISRASTGALNTEAF
j_call: TRBJ1-2; v_call: TRBV12-3/TRBV12-4; cdr3_aa: ASRLGQNYGYT
j_call: TRBJ2-3; v_call: TRBV5-1; cdr3_aa: ASRQGGAGVRTDTQY
j_call: TRBJ1-4; v_call: TRBV6-5; cdr3_aa: ASKRGSTNEKLF
j_call: TRBJ1-3; v_call: TRBV23-1; cdr3_aa: ASPQGPAYTIY
j_call: TRBJ2-2; v_call: TRBV29-1; cdr3_aa: SARLAGGSGELF
j_call: TRBJ2-7; v_call: TRBV6-2/TRBV6-3; cdr3_aa: ASSLQDSTYEQY
j_call: TRBJ1-2; v_call: TRBV5-4; cdr3_aa: ASSPRQGVYGYT
j_call: TRBJ2-5; v_call: TRBV7-9; cdr3_aa: ASRAGLQETQY
j_call: TRBJ2-1; v_call: TRBV6-2/TRBV6-3; cdr3_aa: ASSSGQGSSYNEQF
j_call: TRBJ2-1; v_call: TRBV28; cdr3_aa: ASSEGLAGGEQF
j_call: TRBJ1-1; v_call: TRBV6-2/TRBV6-3; cdr3_aa: ASSYRGPAF